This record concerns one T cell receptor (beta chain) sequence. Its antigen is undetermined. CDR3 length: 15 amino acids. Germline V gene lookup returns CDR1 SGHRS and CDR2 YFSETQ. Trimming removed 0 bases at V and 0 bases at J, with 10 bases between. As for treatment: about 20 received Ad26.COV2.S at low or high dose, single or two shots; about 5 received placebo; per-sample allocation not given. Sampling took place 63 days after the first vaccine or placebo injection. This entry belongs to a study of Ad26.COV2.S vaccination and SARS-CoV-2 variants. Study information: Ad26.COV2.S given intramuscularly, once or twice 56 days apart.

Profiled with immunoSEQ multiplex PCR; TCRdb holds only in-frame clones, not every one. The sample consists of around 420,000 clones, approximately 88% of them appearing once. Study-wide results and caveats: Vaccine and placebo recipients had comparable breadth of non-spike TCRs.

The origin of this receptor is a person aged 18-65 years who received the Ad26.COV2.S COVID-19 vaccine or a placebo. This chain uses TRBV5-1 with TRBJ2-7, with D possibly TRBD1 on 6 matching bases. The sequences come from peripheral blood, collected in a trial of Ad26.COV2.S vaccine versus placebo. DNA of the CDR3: TGCGCCAGCAGCTTGGAAGGGGGTAGCTCCTACGAGCAGTACTTC. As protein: CASSLEGGSSYEQYF.